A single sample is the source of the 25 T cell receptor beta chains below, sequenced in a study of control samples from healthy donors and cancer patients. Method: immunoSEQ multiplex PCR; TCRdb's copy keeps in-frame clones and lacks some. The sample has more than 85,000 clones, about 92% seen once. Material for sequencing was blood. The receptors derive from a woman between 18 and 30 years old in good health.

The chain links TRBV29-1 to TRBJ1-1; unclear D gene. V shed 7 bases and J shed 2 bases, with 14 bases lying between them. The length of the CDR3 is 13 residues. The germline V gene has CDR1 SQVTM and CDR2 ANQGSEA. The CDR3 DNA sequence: TGCAGCGGATCCCCCGGGTCCAACACTGAAGCTTTCTTT. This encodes CSGSPGSNTEAFF.

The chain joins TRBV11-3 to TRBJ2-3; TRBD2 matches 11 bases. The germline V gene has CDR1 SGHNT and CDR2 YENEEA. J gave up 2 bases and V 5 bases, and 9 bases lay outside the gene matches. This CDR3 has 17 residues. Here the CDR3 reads CASSTRTSGLFTDTQYF. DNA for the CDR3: TGTGCCAGCAGCACAAGGACTAGCGGGCTTTTCACAGATACGCAGTATTTT. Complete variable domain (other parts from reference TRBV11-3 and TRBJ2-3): EAGVVQSPRYKIIEKKQPVAFWCNPISGHNTLYWYLQNLGQGPELLIRYENEEAVDDSQLPKDRFSAERLKGVDSTLKIQPAELGDSAVYLCASSTRTSGLFTDTQYFGPGTRLTVL.

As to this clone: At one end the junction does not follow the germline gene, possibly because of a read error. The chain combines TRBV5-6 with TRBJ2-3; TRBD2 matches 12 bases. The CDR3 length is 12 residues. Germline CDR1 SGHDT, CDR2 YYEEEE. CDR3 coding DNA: TGCTCTAGCGGGAGGGCGGCAGATACGCAGTATTTT. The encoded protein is CSSGRAADTQYF. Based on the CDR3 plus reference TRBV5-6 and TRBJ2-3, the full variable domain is DAGVTQSPTHLIKTRGQQVTLRCSPKSGHDTVSWYQQALGQGPQFIFQYYEEEERQRGNFPDRFSGHQFPNYSSELNVNALLLGDSALYLCSSGRAADTQYFGPGTRLTVL.

The CDR3 nucleotides are TGTGCCAGTAGTAACGGGAAGGGTACGGGTCCTCTAAAGACCCAGTACTTC. It yields the protein CASSNGKGTGPLKTQYF. V usage is TRBV19 and J usage is TRBJ2-5; weak D call: TRBD2 (5 bases). The CDR3 runs to 17 residues. The germline V and J ends were trimmed by 4 bases and 6 bases, with 24 bases remaining between them. Germline V gives CDR1 LNHDA, CDR2 SQIVND (reference sequence).

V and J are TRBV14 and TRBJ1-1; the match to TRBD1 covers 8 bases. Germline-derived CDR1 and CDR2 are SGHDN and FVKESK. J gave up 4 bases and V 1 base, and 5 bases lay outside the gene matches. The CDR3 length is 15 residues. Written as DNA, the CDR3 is TGTGCCAGCAGCCAAGTTCCAGGGGGCACCACTGAAGCTTTCTTT. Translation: CASSQVPGGTTEAFF.

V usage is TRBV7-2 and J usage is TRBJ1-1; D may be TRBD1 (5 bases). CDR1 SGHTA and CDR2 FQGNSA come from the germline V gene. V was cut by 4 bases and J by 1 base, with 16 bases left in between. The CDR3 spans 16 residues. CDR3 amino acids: CASSSIGRGTNTEAFF. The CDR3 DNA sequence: TGTGCCAGCAGCTCTATAGGGCGGGGCACGAACACTGAAGCTTTCTTT.

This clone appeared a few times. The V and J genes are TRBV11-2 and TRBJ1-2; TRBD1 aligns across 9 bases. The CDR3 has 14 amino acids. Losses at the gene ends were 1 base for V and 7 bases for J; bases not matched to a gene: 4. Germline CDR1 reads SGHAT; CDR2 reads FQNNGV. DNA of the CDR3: TGTGCCAGCAGCTTAGTCCCGGACAGGGGTGGCTACACCTTC. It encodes CASSLVPDRGGYTF.

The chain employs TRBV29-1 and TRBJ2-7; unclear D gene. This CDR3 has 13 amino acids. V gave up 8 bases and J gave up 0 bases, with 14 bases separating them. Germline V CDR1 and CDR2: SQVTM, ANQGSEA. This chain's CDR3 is CSSSGDTSYEQYF. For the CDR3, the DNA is TGCAGCTCTTCCGGCGACACCTCCTACGAGCAGTACTTC.

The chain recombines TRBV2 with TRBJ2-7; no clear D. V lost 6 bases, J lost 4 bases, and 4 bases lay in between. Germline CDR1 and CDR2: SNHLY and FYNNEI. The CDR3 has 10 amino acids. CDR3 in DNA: TGTGCCAGCAGCTTATACGAGCAGTACTTC. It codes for CASSLYEQYF.

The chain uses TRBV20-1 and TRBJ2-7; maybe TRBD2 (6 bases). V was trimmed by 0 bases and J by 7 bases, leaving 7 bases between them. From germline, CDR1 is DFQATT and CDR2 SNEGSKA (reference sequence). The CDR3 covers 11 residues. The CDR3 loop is CSAREAGEQYF. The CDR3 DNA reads TGCAGTGCTAGAGAGGCGGGAGAGCAGTACTTC.

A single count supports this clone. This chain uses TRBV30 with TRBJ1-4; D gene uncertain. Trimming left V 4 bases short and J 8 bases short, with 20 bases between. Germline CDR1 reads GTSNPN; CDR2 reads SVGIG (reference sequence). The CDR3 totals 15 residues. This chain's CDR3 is CAWNTGGGIGEKLFF. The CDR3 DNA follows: TGTGCCTGGAACACGGGAGGTGGGATCGGCGAAAAACTGTTTTTT.

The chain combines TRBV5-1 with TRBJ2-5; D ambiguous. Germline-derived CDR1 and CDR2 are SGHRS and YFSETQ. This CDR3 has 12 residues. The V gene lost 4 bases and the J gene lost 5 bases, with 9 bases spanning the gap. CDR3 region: CASSQTRETQYF. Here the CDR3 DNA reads TGCGCCAGCAGCCAAACGAGGGAGACCCAGTACTTC.

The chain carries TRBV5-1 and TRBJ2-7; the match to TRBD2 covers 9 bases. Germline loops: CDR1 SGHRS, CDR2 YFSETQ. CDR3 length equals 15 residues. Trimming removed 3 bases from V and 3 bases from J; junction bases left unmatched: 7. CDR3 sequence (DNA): TGCGCCAGCAGCTCCGCCCGCGGGGGGGGCTACGAGCAGTACTTC. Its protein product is CASSSARGGGYEQYF.

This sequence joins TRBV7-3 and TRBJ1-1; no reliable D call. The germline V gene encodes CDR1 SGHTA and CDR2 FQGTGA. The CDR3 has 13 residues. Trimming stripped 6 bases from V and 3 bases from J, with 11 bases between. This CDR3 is CASSSRTDTEAFF. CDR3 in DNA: TGTGCCAGCAGTTCTAGGACGGACACTGAAGCTTTCTTT.

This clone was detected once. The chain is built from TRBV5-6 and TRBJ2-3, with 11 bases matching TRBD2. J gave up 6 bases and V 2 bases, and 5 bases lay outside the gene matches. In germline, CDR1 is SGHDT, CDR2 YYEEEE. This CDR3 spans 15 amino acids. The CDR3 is CASSFRSGRVDTQYF. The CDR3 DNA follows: TGTGCCAGCAGCTTTCGTAGCGGGAGGGTTGATACGCAGTATTTT.

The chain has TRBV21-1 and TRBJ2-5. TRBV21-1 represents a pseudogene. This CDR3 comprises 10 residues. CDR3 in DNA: TGTGCCAGCAGCCCCCTCCATCAGTACTTC. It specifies CASSPLHQYF.

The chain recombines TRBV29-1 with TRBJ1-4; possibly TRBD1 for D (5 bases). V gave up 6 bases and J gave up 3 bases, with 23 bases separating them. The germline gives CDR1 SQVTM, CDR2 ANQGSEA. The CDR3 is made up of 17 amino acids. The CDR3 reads CSVEAGGPDIANEKLFF. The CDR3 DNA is TGCAGCGTGGAGGCCGGGGGTCCAGACATAGCTAATGAAAAACTGTTTTTT.

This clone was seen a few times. The CDR3 nucleotides read TGTGCCAGCAGTTACGCTCCGGGACAGGGGTACGAGCAGTACTTC. This encodes CASSYAPGQGYEQYF. The chain recombines TRBV6-5 with TRBJ2-7, with TRBD1 matching over 10 bases. Germline trimming cut 2 bases from V and 4 bases from J; bases unmatched to any gene: 5. CDR3 size: 15 residues. Germline-derived CDR1 and CDR2 are MNHEY and SVGAGI.

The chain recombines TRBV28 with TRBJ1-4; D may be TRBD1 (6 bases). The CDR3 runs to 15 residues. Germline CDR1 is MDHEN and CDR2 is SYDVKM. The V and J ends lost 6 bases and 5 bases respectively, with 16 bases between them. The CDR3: CASRGRTVPNEKLFF. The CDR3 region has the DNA TGTGCCAGCAGGGGGAGGACAGTGCCAAATGAAAAACTGTTTTTT.

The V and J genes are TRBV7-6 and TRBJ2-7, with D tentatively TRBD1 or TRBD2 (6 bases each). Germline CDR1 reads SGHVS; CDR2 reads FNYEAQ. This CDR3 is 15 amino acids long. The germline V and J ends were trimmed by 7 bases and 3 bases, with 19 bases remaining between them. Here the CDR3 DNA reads TGTGCCAGCACCCTGGGGGTAGGGGGAGGCTACGAGCAGTACTTC. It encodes CASTLGVGGGYEQYF. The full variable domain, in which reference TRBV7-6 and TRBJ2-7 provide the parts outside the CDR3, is GAGVSQSPRYKVTKRGQDVALRCDPISGHVSLYWYRQALGQGPEFLTYFNYEAQQDKSGLPNDRFSAERPEGSISTLTIQRTEQRDSAMYRCASTLGVGGGYEQYFGPGTRLTVT.

This CDR3 is CSVTLVGRGSGPEAFF. CDR3 DNA: TGCAGCGTCACGCTAGTAGGCAGGGGGTCAGGTCCTGAAGCTTTCTTT. The chain uses TRBV29-1 and TRBJ1-1; 7 bases line up with TRBD1. The germline V gene has CDR1 SQVTM and CDR2 ANQGSEA. V trimming: 6 bases; J trimming: 6 bases; junction bases outside the gene matches: 19. The length of the CDR3 is 16 residues. Full variable domain (remainder filled in from reference TRBV29-1 and TRBJ1-1): SAVISQKPSRDICQRGTSLTIQCQVDSQVTMMFWYRQQPGQSLTLIATANQGSEATYESGFVIDKFPISRPNLTFSTLTVSNMSPEDSSIYLCSVTLVGRGSGPEAFFGQGTRLTVV.

CDR3 DNA sequence: TGTGCCAGCAGTTTAGAGGCAGGGGGCAAGGAAGCTTTCTTT. This codes for CASSLEAGGKEAFF. The gene calls are TRBV28 and TRBJ1-1; 8 nucleotides agree with TRBD1. In germline, CDR1 is MDHEN, CDR2 SYDVKM. This CDR3 is 14 amino acids long. Germline trimming cut 2 bases from V and 8 bases from J; bases unmatched to any gene: 7.

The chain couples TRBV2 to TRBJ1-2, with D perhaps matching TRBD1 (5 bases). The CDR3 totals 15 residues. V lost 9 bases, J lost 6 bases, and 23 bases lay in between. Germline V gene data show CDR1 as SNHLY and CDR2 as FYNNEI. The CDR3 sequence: CAREPRDPGPNGYTF. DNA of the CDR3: TGTGCCAGAGAGCCCCGGGACCCCGGGCCGAATGGCTACACCTTC.

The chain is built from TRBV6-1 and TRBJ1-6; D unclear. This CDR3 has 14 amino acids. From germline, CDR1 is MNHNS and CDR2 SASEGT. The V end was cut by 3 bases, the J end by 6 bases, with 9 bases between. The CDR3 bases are TGTGCCAGCAGTGATTCGGGAAGTAATTCACCCCTCCACTTT. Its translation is CASSDSGSNSPLHF.

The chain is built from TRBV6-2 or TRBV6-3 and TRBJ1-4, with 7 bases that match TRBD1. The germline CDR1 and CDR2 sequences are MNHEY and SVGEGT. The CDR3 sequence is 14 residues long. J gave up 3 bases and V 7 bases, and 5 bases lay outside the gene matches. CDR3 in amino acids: CASTPGQSNEKLFF. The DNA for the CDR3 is TGTGCCAGCACCCCGGGACAGTCTAATGAAAAACTGTTTTTT.